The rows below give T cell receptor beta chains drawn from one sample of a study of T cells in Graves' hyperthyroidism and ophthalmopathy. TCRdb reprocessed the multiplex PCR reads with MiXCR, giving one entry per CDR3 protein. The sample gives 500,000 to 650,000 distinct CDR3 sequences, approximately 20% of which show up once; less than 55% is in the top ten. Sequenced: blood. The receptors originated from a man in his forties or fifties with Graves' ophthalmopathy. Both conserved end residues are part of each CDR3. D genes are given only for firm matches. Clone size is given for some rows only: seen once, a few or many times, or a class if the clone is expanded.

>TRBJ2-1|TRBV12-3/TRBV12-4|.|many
CASSPAGIYNEQFF
TGTGCCAGCAGTCCCGCGGGTATCTACAATGAGCAGTTCTTC
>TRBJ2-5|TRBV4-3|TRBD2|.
CASSQLPGGGQETQYF
TGCGCCAGCAGCCAACTTCCGGGCGGGGGCCAAGAGACCCAGTACTTC
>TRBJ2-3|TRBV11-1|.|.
CASSGAGELTDTQYF
TGTGCCAGCAGCGGGGCCGGGGAGCTCACAGATACGCAGTATTTT
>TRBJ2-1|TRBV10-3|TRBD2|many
CAISGGTSGRNEQFF
TGTGCCATCAGTGGAGGGACTAGCGGGAGAAATGAGCAGTTCTTC
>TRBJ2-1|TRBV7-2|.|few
CASTLVALYNEQFF
TGTGCCTCGACCTTGGTAGCGTTGTACAATGAGCAGTTCTTC
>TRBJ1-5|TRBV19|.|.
CASNGGFSNQPQHF
TGTGCCAGTAACGGGGGGTTTAGCAATCAGCCCCAGCATTTT
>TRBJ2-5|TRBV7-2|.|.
CASSLNTGKETQYF
TGTGCCAGCAGCTTAAATACAGGGAAAGAGACCCAGTACTTC
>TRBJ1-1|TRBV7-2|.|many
CASSFYRTEAFF
TGTGCCAGCAGCTTTTACCGCACTGAAGCTTTCTTT
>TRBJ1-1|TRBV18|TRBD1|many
CASSPTGGGNTEAFF
TGTGCCAGCTCACCAACAGGGGGCGGGAACACTGAAGCTTTCTTT
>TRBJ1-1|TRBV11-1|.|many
CASLGAPGPEAFF
TGTGCCAGCCTAGGGGCGCCGGGGCCTGAAGCTTTCTTT
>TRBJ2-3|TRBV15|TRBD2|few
CATSSRLAGASRTDTQYF
TGTGCCACCAGCAGCCGACTAGCGGGGGCCTCTCGCACAGATACGCAGTATTTT
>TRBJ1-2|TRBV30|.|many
CAWRAGGLYGYTF
TGTGCCTGGAGGGCCGGCGGACTATATGGCTACACCTTC
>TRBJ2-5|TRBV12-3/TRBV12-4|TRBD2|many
CASRRLAGGPVEETQYF
TGTGCCAGCAGGCGACTAGCGGGGGGGCCGGTCGAGGAGACCCAGTACTTC
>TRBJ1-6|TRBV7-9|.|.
CASNSASSYNSPLHF
TGTGCCAGCAATTCGGCGAGCTCCTATAATTCACCCCTCCACTTT
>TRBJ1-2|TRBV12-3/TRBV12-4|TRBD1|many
CASSPNRGGGGYTF
TGTGCCAGCAGTCCCAACAGGGGAGGGGGTGGCTACACCTTC
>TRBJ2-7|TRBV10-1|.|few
CASSPGTSEPYEQYF
TGCGCCAGCAGTCCCGGGACTTCTGAGCCTTACGAGCAGTACTTC
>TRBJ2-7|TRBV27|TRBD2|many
CASSSLAGVSSYEQYF
TGTGCCAGCAGTTCACTAGCGGGAGTTTCCTCCTACGAGCAGTACTTC
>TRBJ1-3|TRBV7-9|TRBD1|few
CASSLGTGGPRIGNTIYF
TGTGCCAGCAGCCTCGGGACAGGGGGTCCTCGGATTGGAAACACCATATATTTT
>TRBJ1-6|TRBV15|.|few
CATSRHGVLLDSPLHF
TGTGCCACCAGCAGACACGGCGTTCTTTTAGATTCACCCCTCCACTTT
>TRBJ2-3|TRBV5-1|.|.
CAGSYPLVKGGDTQYF
TGCGCCGGCAGCTACCCACTAGTGAAAGGAGGAGATACGCAGTATTTT
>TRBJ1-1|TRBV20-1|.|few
CSARDSPLMNTKAFF
TGCAGTGCTAGAGATTCACCCCTCATGAACACTAAAGCTTTCTTT
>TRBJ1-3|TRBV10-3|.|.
CAISDPGNTIYF
TGTGCCATCAGTGACCCTGGAAACACCATATATTTT
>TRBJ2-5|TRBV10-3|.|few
CAISESTGSETQYF
TGTGCCATCAGTGAGTCGACTGGTTCCGAGACCCAGTACTTC
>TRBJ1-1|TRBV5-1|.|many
CASSSSGVTEAFF
TGCGCCAGCAGCTCGTCAGGGGTCACTGAAGCTTTCTTT
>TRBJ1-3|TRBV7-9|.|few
CASSLSNSGNTIYF
TGTGCCAGCAGCTTATCAAACTCTGGAAACACCATATATTTT
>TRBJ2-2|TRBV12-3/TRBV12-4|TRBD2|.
CASIILAGGPGELFF
TGTGCCAGCATCATACTAGCGGGGGGGCCCGGGGAGCTGTTTTTT
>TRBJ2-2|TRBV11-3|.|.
CASSSSWTGELFF
TGTGCCAGCAGCTCTAGCTGGACCGGGGAGCTGTTTTTT
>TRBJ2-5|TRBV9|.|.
CASSPVGVEETQYF
TGTGCCAGCAGCCCCGTGGGGGTCGAAGAGACCCAGTACTTC
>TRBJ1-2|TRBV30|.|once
CAWRRGADYGYTF
TGTGCCTGGAGGCGGGGGGCTGACTATGGCTACACCTTC
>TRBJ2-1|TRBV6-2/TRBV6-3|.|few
CASTKLNEQFF
TGTGCCAGCACCAAACTCAATGAGCAGTTCTTC
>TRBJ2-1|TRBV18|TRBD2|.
CASSPRGGRNYNEQFF
TGTGCCAGCTCACCCCGGGGGGGACGGAACTACAATGAGCAGTTCTTC
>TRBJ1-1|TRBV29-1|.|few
CSVTVPGRMNTEAFF
TGCAGCGTTACCGTCCCGGGACGGATGAACACTGAAGCTTTCTTT
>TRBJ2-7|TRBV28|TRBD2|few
CASIAGERLGSYEQYF
TGTGCCAGTATAGCGGGAGAGAGGTTGGGTTCCTACGAGCAGTACTTC
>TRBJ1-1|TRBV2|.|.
CAGSTTDLNTEAFF
TGTGCCGGCAGCACGACAGACTTGAACACTGAAGCTTTCTTT
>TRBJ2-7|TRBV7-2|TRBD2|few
CASSIGTSVTYEQYF
TGTGCCAGCAGCATAGGGACTAGCGTTACCTACGAGCAGTACTTC